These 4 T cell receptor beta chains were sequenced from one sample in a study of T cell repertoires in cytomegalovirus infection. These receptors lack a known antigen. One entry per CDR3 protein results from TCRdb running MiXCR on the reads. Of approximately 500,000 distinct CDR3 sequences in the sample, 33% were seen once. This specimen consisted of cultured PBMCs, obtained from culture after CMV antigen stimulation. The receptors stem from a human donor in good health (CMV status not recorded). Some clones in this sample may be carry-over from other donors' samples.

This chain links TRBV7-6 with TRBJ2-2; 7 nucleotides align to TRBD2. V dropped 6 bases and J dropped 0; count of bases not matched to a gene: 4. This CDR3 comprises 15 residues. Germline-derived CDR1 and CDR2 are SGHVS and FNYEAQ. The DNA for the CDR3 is TGTGCCAGCAGGGGGACTAACGCGAACACCGGGGAGCTGTTTTTT. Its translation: CASRGTNANTGELFF.

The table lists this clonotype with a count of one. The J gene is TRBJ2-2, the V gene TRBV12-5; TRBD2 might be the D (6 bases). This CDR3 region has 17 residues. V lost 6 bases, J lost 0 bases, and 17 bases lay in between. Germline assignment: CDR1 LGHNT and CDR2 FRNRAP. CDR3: CASGSPRGGANTGELFF. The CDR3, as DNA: TGTGCTAGTGGCTCTCCGAGGGGAGGCGCGAACACCGGGGAGCTGTTTTTT.

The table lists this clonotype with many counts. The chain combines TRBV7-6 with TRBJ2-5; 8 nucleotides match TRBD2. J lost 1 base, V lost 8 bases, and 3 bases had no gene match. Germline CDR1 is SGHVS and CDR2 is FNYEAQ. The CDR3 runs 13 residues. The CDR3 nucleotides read TGTGCCAGCGCTACTAGCGGCCAAGAGACCCAGTACTTC. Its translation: CASATSGQETQYF.

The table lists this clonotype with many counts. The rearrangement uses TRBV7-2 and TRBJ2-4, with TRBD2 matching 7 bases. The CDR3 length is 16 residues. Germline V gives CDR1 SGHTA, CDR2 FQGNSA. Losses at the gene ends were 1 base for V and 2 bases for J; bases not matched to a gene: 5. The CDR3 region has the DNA TGTGCCAGCAGCTTAGTCGTGGGAGGGACCAAAAACATTCAGTACTTC. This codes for CASSLVVGGTKNIQYF.